The source of this TCR beta chain is a study of blood T cell repertoires in COVID-19. At the level of the study: Sources were T cells, B-cell-depleted T cells, or PBMCs; the material itself was cDNA or gDNA.

Germline values: CDR1 SGHVT, CDR2 SQSDAQ. V lost 1 base and J lost 3, with 16 bases in between. This CDR3 contains 17 residues. TCRdb keeps only in-frame clones here, not all; method: immunoSEQ multiplex PCR. There are approximately 70,000 clones in the sample; 70% to 80% occur only once, and about 26% lies in the top ten. This clonotype was sampled from a man aged 60 to 69 with active or convalescent COVID-19. The chain uses TRBV7-4 and TRBJ2-1; the D gene is possibly TRBD2 (5 bases). The specimen was peripheral blood. CDR3 in DNA: TGTGCCAGCAGCTTAGGAGTTGAGCGGACCCTCTACAATGAGCAGTTCTTC. Translating it yields CASSLGVERTLYNEQFF.